This TCR beta chain was captured in a study of blood T cell repertoires in COVID-19. About the study: Samples taken during acute and convalescent COVID-19 were collected in the United States, Italy and Spain. In each case, the material was cDNA or gDNA derived from T cells, B-cell-depleted T cells, or PBMCs.

There are 12 residues in the CDR3. The junction had 2 bases not matched to a gene; V was cut back by 4 bases and J by 8 bases. Germline assignment: CDR1 SGHTA and CDR2 FQGTGA. Original processing methods: Nucleated cell counts were estimated from reference gene primer amplification. The table came from immunoSEQ multiplex PCR; TCRdb's copy has only in-frame clones and leaves some out. V and J calls plus clone size are reproduced from that table; the DNA served to infer D and trimming. The sample lists a few hundred thousand clones, less than 90% occurring once. Sequencing was done on a sample of peripheral blood. The chain carries TRBV7-3 and TRBJ2-4, with 7 bases identical to TRBD1. This TCR was recovered from a woman in her forties or fifties with acute or convalescent COVID-19. The CDR3 DNA is TGTGCCAGCAGCTCCCAGGGGGACATTCAGTACTTC. Its protein is CASSSQGDIQYF. Full variable domain (remainder filled in from reference TRBV7-3 and TRBJ2-4): GAGVSQTPSNKVTEKGKYVELRCDPISGHTALYWYRQSLGQGPEFLIYFQGTGAADDSGLPNDRFFAVRPEGSVSTLKIQRTERGDSAVYLCASSSQGDIQYFGAGTRLSVL.